This T cell receptor beta chain comes out of a study of OX40 agonist ivuxolimab in advanced cancers. Study in general: Of the participants, approximately 40% had some prior anti-PD-1, anti-PD-L1 or anti-CTLA-4 therapy, which was allowed.

Generated by immunoSEQ multiplex PCR, the TCRdb table keeps only in-frame clones and is missing some. The sample lists some 62,000 clones; more than 85% were seen once. The V gene's germline CDR1 is SGHVS and CDR2 FNYEAQ. This CDR3 is built from 16 residues. The V end lost 5 bases, the J end lost 3 bases, and 17 bases lay between the germline ends. This TCR was sampled from an adult with an advanced solid tumor such as melanoma, head and neck, liver or kidney cancer. Sequenced material: CD4+ or CD8+ T cells sorted from blood, taken in a trial of the OX40 agonist ivuxolimab. The chain links TRBV7-6 to TRBJ1-5, with a tentative D call TRBD1 (5 bases). CDR3 nucleotides: TGTGCCAGCAGCCGAGAGAGAGGGGCCTTCAATCAGCCCCAGCATTTT. Encoded protein: CASSRERGAFNQPQHF.